This is a list of T cell receptor beta chains from one sample in a study of blood T cell repertoires in COVID-19. Sequenced by immunoSEQ multiplex PCR; TCRdb stores in-frame clones only, minus some. The sample records 50,000 to 55,000 clones, 75% to 90% being singletons. Sequencing used peripheral blood. The receptors originated from a man in his fifties or sixties with acute or convalescent COVID-19. CDR3s leave out the opening cysteine and the closing phenylalanine or tryptophan.

J | V | CDR3
TRBJ2-5 | TRBV2 | ASSVEGGAQETQY
TRBJ1-1 | TRBV3-1/TRBV3-2 | ASSENRGTGTAEAF
TRBJ1-6 | TRBV19 | ASRPLDREENSPLH
TRBJ1-1 | TRBV9 | ASSVDVGQNTEAF
TRBJ1-1 | TRBV6-5 | ASSPNRGPAEAF
TRBJ1-1 | TRBV30 | ASPGIQNTEAF
TRBJ2-2 | TRBV11-2 | ASSLVGGGAPNTGELF
TRBJ1-4 | TRBV18 | ASSPQPPGGGEKLF
TRBJ2-3 | TRBV6-5 | ASTDTGSGTDTQY
TRBJ2-3 | TRBV7-9 | ASRAWGERGRGDTQY
TRBJ2-1 | TRBV10-1 | ASSVAGSNEQF
TRBJ2-5 | TRBV14 | ASSQVGAMGQETQY
TRBJ2-5 | TRBV28 | ASSFASGTQTQY
TRBJ2-5 | TRBV28 | ASRRTSGREETQY
TRBJ1-2 | TRBV11-1 | ASSWRGTNYGYT
TRBJ2-7 | TRBV27 | ASSDWTPPYEQY
TRBJ2-7 | TRBV6-2/TRBV6-3 | ASSQTSGTGGSEQY
TRBJ1-1 | TRBV4-2 | ASSQTMGRANTEAF
TRBJ2-1 | TRBV7-3 | ASSFGQPSNNEQF
TRBJ2-1 | TRBV6-6 | ASSGISGSGGDEQF
TRBJ1-2 | TRBV9 | ASSVGHRNYGYT
TRBJ2-7 | TRBV27 | ASSGVTGGEQY
TRBJ2-5 | TRBV27 | ASSTAGTRSY
TRBJ2-7 | TRBV19 | ASSIPLINPTIAATYEQY
TRBJ2-3 | TRBV25-1 | ASRTHRGFTDTQY
TRBJ2-3 | TRBV5-4 | ASSLQGAGDTQY
TRBJ2-5 | TRBV7-2 | ASSLQFGGGETQY
TRBJ1-1 | TRBV5-1 | ASSFGVGENTEAF
TRBJ2-1 | TRBV11-2 | ASSLPAGGPRNEQF
TRBJ2-1 | TRBV29-1 | SVDRDTGGQF
TRBJ1-2 | TRBV6-2/TRBV6-3 | ASSSGGRTYGYT
TRBJ2-1 | TRBV19 | ASSIKKSFSSYNEQF
TRBJ1-5 | TRBV21-1 | ASTGGSPGNQPQH
TRBJ2-3 | TRBV9 | ASSVGLAGGTDTQY
TRBJ2-7 | TRBV6-5 | ASSYRTFASYEQY
TRBJ1-3 | TRBV28 | ASSRGPITGYYTIY
TRBJ2-2 | TRBV28 | ASISYRGRDTGELF
TRBJ1-5 | TRBV30 | AWGGAVSNQPQH
TRBJ2-2 | TRBV5-1 | ASSIGSSTYTGELF
TRBJ2-1 | TRBV6-5 | ASSYQGGSQF
TRBJ2-1 | TRBV30 | AWSVRVSYNEQF
TRBJ1-4 | TRBV3-1/TRBV3-2 | ASAYRGRREKLF
TRBJ1-2 | TRBV11-2 | ASSLYGGVGYT
TRBJ2-2 | TRBV7-3 | ASSPITGELF
TRBJ1-4 | TRBV21-1 | ASSPTGGTNEKLF
TRBJ1-1 | TRBV7-9 | ASSSAAVEAF
TRBJ1-4 | TRBV28 | ASSTTNEKLF
TRBJ2-7 | TRBV4-1 | ASSPHEGGSYEQY
TRBJ2-7 | TRBV7-2 | ASSPGPGTVYHEQY
TRBJ1-2 | TRBV11-2 | ASSLGSPLEGYT
TRBJ2-1 | TRBV5-1 | ASSGQFLF
TRBJ2-1 | TRBV27 | ASSLSLSNEQF
TRBJ1-1 | TRBV14 | ASSPVTGGREAF
TRBJ2-3 | TRBV10-1 | ASSERVHTDTQY